The 3 T cell receptor beta chains below come from one sample, sequenced in a study of cytomegalovirus exposure and HLA in healthy donors. Both 60 Vbeta primers and 13 Jbeta primers went into the PCR. TCRdb keeps only in-frame clones here, not all; method: immunoSEQ multiplex PCR. The data show hundreds of thousands of clones, more than 75% seen once. Source material: PBMCs. These receptors all come from a male donor in good health and CMV-seronegative.

The gene calls are TRBV4-1 and TRBJ2-1; TRBD1 is a possible D gene (6 bases). This CDR3 is 14 amino acids long. Germline CDR1 MGHRA, CDR2 YSYEKL. V lost 6 bases and J lost 10, with 19 bases in between. As DNA, the CDR3 is TGCGCCAGCAGGTCCCCGGCATCCGGGACAGAGCAGTTCTTC. Translation gives CASRSPASGTEQFF.

The CDR3 DNA is TGTGCCAGCAGCAGAACCGGGACAGGGCTCTTAAACACTGAAGCTTTCTTT. This gives the protein CASSRTGTGLLNTEAFF. V is TRBV11-2 and J is TRBJ1-1, with 9 bases aligning to TRBD1. CDR1 and CDR2 (germline): SGHAT, FQNNGV. Trimming removed 5 bases from V and 2 bases from J; junction bases left unmatched: 12. The CDR3 runs 17 residues.

This chain connects TRBV13 to TRBJ2-7, with TRBD2 identical over 10 bases. Germline values: CDR1 PRHDT, CDR2 FYEKMQ (reference sequence). V shed 3 bases, J shed 3 bases, and the junction held 2 bases outside the gene matches. This CDR3 has 14 residues. CDR3 nucleotide sequence: TGTGCCAGCAGCTTTAGCGGGAGGATCTACGAGCAGTACTTC. Amino acids: CASSFSGRIYEQYF.